The rows below give T cell receptor beta chains drawn from one sample of a study of T cell responses to AZD1222 COVID-19 vaccine. Assay used: immunoSEQ multiplex PCR; TCRdb lists only in-frame clones, some missing. The sample shows 170,000 or so clones, 90% of them seen only once. This material consisted of peripheral blood, taken on day 0 of AZD1222 vaccination. The source of these receptors is an adult in good health. CDR3s include the opening cysteine and the closing phenylalanine or tryptophan. D genes are given only for firm matches. Clone sizes are given selectively: once, few, many, or a class where the clone is expanded.

CDR3nt: TGTGCCAGCAGCTTTGAATTTGGGGCCAACGTCCTGACTTTC
CDR3aa: CASSFEFGANVLTF
d_gene: .
v_gene: TRBV7-9
j_gene: TRBJ2-6
abundance: .

CDR3nt: TGTGCCAGCTCCCAATTCTCCCCCGGGCGAGTAGAGACCCAGTACTTC
CDR3aa: CASSQFSPGRVETQYF
d_gene: .
v_gene: TRBV18
j_gene: TRBJ2-5
abundance: .

CDR3nt: TGTGCCAGCATTTATTCCAGACTGAACACTGAAGCTTTCTTT
CDR3aa: CASIYSRLNTEAFF
d_gene: .
v_gene: TRBV6-2/TRBV6-3
j_gene: TRBJ1-1
abundance: .

CDR3nt: TGTGCCAGCAGCGGGAGAGGGACCGCGAAGACTGAAGCTTTCTTT
CDR3aa: CASSGRGTAKTEAFF
d_gene: .
v_gene: TRBV6-2/TRBV6-3
j_gene: TRBJ1-1
abundance: .

CDR3nt: TGTGCCTGGAGTGAGGGGGCCCCACCCCTCCACTTT
CDR3aa: CAWSEGAPPLHF
d_gene: TRBD1
v_gene: TRBV30
j_gene: TRBJ1-6
abundance: few

CDR3nt: TGTGCCAGCAGTTGGTCTGGGGTGAACACTGAAGCTTTCTTT
CDR3aa: CASSWSGVNTEAFF
d_gene: .
v_gene: TRBV2
j_gene: TRBJ1-1
abundance: .

CDR3nt: TGTGCCAGTAGTCAGGGAGGGTTCGCTGAAGCTTTCTTT
CDR3aa: CASSQGGFAEAFF
d_gene: .
v_gene: TRBV19
j_gene: TRBJ1-1
abundance: .

CDR3nt: TGTGCCCTAGTTATTAAGAACACCGGGGAGCTGTTTTTT
CDR3aa: CALVIKNTGELFF
d_gene: .
v_gene: TRBV30
j_gene: TRBJ2-2
abundance: .

CDR3nt: TGTGCCAGCTCACCTTCGGGGAGCCACGATTCACCCCTCCACTTT
CDR3aa: CASSPSGSHDSPLHF
d_gene: .
v_gene: TRBV18
j_gene: TRBJ1-6
abundance: .

CDR3nt: TGTGCCACCAGCAGGGCTCGGACAGGGAAAAACAATGAGCAGTTCTTC
CDR3aa: CATSRARTGKNNEQFF
d_gene: TRBD1
v_gene: TRBV15
j_gene: TRBJ2-1
abundance: .

CDR3nt: TGTGCCAGCAGTTTAAGGGGGAAAGAATACTATGGCTACACCTTC
CDR3aa: CASSLRGKEYYGYTF
d_gene: .
v_gene: TRBV28
j_gene: TRBJ1-2
abundance: .

CDR3nt: TGTGCCAGCAGTTTGATTAAGAAGGACGGCTCCTACGAGCAGTACTTC
CDR3aa: CASSLIKKDGSYEQYF
d_gene: .
v_gene: TRBV28
j_gene: TRBJ2-7
abundance: .

CDR3nt: TGTGCCAGCAGCTTATCGGGAGTCACCTCCAGTGAGCAGTTCTTC
CDR3aa: CASSLSGVTSSEQFF
d_gene: .
v_gene: TRBV7-9
j_gene: TRBJ2-1
abundance: once

CDR3nt: TGTGCCAGCAGCTTAGTGCGGACAGGTAGCGTAGGGAGCAATCAGCCCCAGCATTTT
CDR3aa: CASSLVRTGSVGSNQPQHF
d_gene: TRBD1
v_gene: TRBV7-9
j_gene: TRBJ1-5
abundance: .

CDR3nt: TGTGCCAGCAGCCAAGATCGGGCAGATCTCCACTTC
CDR3aa: CASSQDRADLHF
d_gene: .
v_gene: TRBV3-1/TRBV3-2
j_gene: TRBJ2-4
abundance: .

CDR3nt: TGTGCCAGTAGTATCGGAACCTCGGGATACGAGCAGTACTTC
CDR3aa: CASSIGTSGYEQYF
d_gene: .
v_gene: TRBV27
j_gene: TRBJ2-7
abundance: .

CDR3nt: TGTGCCAGCAGTTACTCGGACAACTATGGCTACACCTTC
CDR3aa: CASSYSDNYGYTF
d_gene: .
v_gene: TRBV6-2/TRBV6-3
j_gene: TRBJ1-2
abundance: few

CDR3nt: TGTGCCAGCAGCTCAAGAGGGGGGGGAACTAATGAAAAACTGTTTTTT
CDR3aa: CASSSRGGGTNEKLFF
d_gene: .
v_gene: TRBV4-2
j_gene: TRBJ1-4
abundance: .

CDR3nt: TGTGCCAGCAGCCGTGGGGGGGGTAATTCACCCCTCCACTTT
CDR3aa: CASSRGGGNSPLHF
d_gene: .
v_gene: TRBV9
j_gene: TRBJ1-6
abundance: .

CDR3nt: TGCGCCAGCAGCCGAATTGGCTTCAACAGGGAAGTCGGGTTACAGAACACTGAAGCTTTCTTT
CDR3aa: CASSRIGFNREVGLQNTEAFF
d_gene: .
v_gene: TRBV4-1
j_gene: TRBJ1-1
abundance: .

CDR3nt: TGTGCCAGTAGTATCGTTGGGGACCCCTATGGCTACACCTTC
CDR3aa: CASSIVGDPYGYTF
d_gene: .
v_gene: TRBV19
j_gene: TRBJ1-2
abundance: .

CDR3nt: TGTGCCAGCAGCCCGGCTCCCGGGATAGGGACCGGGGAGCTGTTTTTT
CDR3aa: CASSPAPGIGTGELFF
d_gene: .
v_gene: TRBV7-9
j_gene: TRBJ2-2
abundance: .

CDR3nt: TGTGCCAGCAGACCCGCTAGCGGGGTTTACAATGAGCAGTTCTTC
CDR3aa: CASRPASGVYNEQFF
d_gene: TRBD2
v_gene: TRBV2
j_gene: TRBJ2-1
abundance: .

CDR3nt: TGTGCCAGCAGTGACCCGGGACTAGTTTCGACGCGGCAGTACTTC
CDR3aa: CASSDPGLVSTRQYF
d_gene: TRBD2
v_gene: TRBV2
j_gene: TRBJ2-7
abundance: once

CDR3nt: TGTGCCAGCAGCTTGGGGGGACAGGGAAGTTCACCCCTCCACTTT
CDR3aa: CASSLGGQGSSPLHF
d_gene: TRBD1
v_gene: TRBV5-4
j_gene: TRBJ1-6
abundance: .

CDR3nt: TGTGCCAGCAGCCAAGTCTGGGACTCCTACGAGCAGTACTTC
CDR3aa: CASSQVWDSYEQYF
d_gene: .
v_gene: TRBV3-1/TRBV3-2
j_gene: TRBJ2-7
abundance: .

CDR3nt: TGTGCCAGCACTAACAGGGGGGACAACGAAAAACTGTTTTTT
CDR3aa: CASTNRGDNEKLFF
d_gene: TRBD1
v_gene: TRBV28
j_gene: TRBJ1-4
abundance: .

CDR3nt: TGTGCCAGCAGTAGGGACCTCTATAGCAATCAGCCCCAGCATTTT
CDR3aa: CASSRDLYSNQPQHF
d_gene: .
v_gene: TRBV2
j_gene: TRBJ1-5
abundance: .

CDR3nt: TGCGCCAGCAGCTTGGGAGACGCGCTATCCACAGATACGCAGTATTTT
CDR3aa: CASSLGDALSTDTQYF
d_gene: .
v_gene: TRBV5-1
j_gene: TRBJ2-3
abundance: .

CDR3nt: TGTGCCAGCACCCGTCCCGGGACAGACTACAATGAGCAGTTCTTC
CDR3aa: CASTRPGTDYNEQFF
d_gene: TRBD1
v_gene: TRBV28
j_gene: TRBJ2-1
abundance: .

CDR3nt: TGTGCCAGCAGCCGGGAGTACTCGTATCTCGGGGAGCTGTTTTTT
CDR3aa: CASSREYSYLGELFF
d_gene: .
v_gene: TRBV5-4
j_gene: TRBJ2-2
abundance: .

CDR3nt: TGTGCCAGCAGCTTAGCTAGGGTTACGGACACCATATATTTT
CDR3aa: CASSLARVTDTIYF
d_gene: .
v_gene: TRBV7-2
j_gene: TRBJ1-3
abundance: .

CDR3nt: TGTGCCAGCAGCCAAGATTTGGTCCCCAAACCCCTCCACTTT
CDR3aa: CASSQDLVPKPLHF
d_gene: .
v_gene: TRBV3-1/TRBV3-2
j_gene: TRBJ1-6
abundance: .

CDR3nt: TGTGCCAGCAGCTTAGCGATGACAGGAACCTACGAGCAGTACTTC
CDR3aa: CASSLAMTGTYEQYF
d_gene: .
v_gene: TRBV7-8
j_gene: TRBJ2-7
abundance: .

CDR3nt: TGCGCCAGCAGCGTAACCCGGACGGGAGCTAACTATGGCTACACCTTC
CDR3aa: CASSVTRTGANYGYTF
d_gene: .
v_gene: TRBV5-1
j_gene: TRBJ1-2
abundance: .

CDR3nt: TGTGCCACCAGTGATCAGGACAGAACCTATGGCTACACCTTC
CDR3aa: CATSDQDRTYGYTF
d_gene: .
v_gene: TRBV24-1
j_gene: TRBJ1-2
abundance: .

CDR3nt: TGTGCCAGCAGCTTAGGACTAGCGGGGGGGATCAACAATGAGCAGTTCTTC
CDR3aa: CASSLGLAGGINNEQFF
d_gene: TRBD2
v_gene: TRBV7-9
j_gene: TRBJ2-1
abundance: .

CDR3nt: TGTGCCAGCAGCCCGAATGGTGGGGCCAACGTCCTGACTTTC
CDR3aa: CASSPNGGANVLTF
d_gene: .
v_gene: TRBV7-3
j_gene: TRBJ2-6
abundance: .

CDR3nt: TGTGCCAGCAGCCACTCCGACAGGGCCACCGGGGAGCTGTTTTTT
CDR3aa: CASSHSDRATGELFF
d_gene: TRBD1
v_gene: TRBV5-6
j_gene: TRBJ2-2
abundance: .

CDR3nt: TGTGCCAGTAGCATCCCGGGTGAGCAGTTCTTC
CDR3aa: CASSIPGEQFF
d_gene: .
v_gene: TRBV19
j_gene: TRBJ2-1
abundance: .

CDR3nt: TGTGCCAGCAGCTCCCAAGGTCAGACAGTTTCTGGGGCCAACGTCCTGACTTTC
CDR3aa: CASSSQGQTVSGANVLTF
d_gene: .
v_gene: TRBV3-1/TRBV3-2
j_gene: TRBJ2-6
abundance: .

CDR3nt: TGTGCCAGCAGTTTGAGGGGGCGTGGTGAAAAACTGTTTTTT
CDR3aa: CASSLRGRGEKLFF
d_gene: TRBD1
v_gene: TRBV2
j_gene: TRBJ1-4
abundance: .

CDR3nt: TGCGCCAGCAGCGGCCACAGGGGGGACGGCTACACCTTC
CDR3aa: CASSGHRGDGYTF
d_gene: TRBD1
v_gene: TRBV5-1
j_gene: TRBJ1-2
abundance: .

CDR3nt: TGCAGCGTGAAAAGCAGGGAGGAGTACACTGAAGCTTTCTTT
CDR3aa: CSVKSREEYTEAFF
d_gene: .
v_gene: TRBV29-1
j_gene: TRBJ1-1
abundance: .

CDR3nt: TGCGCCAGCAGCCAAGATCGACAGGATCTTTATGGCTACACCTTC
CDR3aa: CASSQDRQDLYGYTF
d_gene: .
v_gene: TRBV4-3
j_gene: TRBJ1-2
abundance: once

CDR3nt: TGCGCCAGCAGTGCGACAGGGTTAGGGGGATTTAATTCACCCCTCCACTTT
CDR3aa: CASSATGLGGFNSPLHF
d_gene: TRBD1
v_gene: TRBV10-1
j_gene: TRBJ1-6
abundance: .

CDR3nt: TGTGCCAGCAGTTCCGTCGCGGGGTCCATCTACGAGCAGTACTTC
CDR3aa: CASSSVAGSIYEQYF
d_gene: .
v_gene: TRBV6-5
j_gene: TRBJ2-7
abundance: .

CDR3nt: TGTGCCAGCAGCCAAGACGAGACTGATTACGAGCAGTACTTC
CDR3aa: CASSQDETDYEQYF
d_gene: .
v_gene: TRBV4-2
j_gene: TRBJ2-7
abundance: .

CDR3nt: TGTGCCAGCAGCTCCCGGGACTACCGCTTTTCCTATGGCTACACCTTC
CDR3aa: CASSSRDYRFSYGYTF
d_gene: .
v_gene: TRBV11-2
j_gene: TRBJ1-2
abundance: .

CDR3nt: TGCAGCGCCGGGCAGGGGGTCACTGAAGCTTTCTTT
CDR3aa: CSAGQGVTEAFF
d_gene: TRBD1
v_gene: TRBV29-1
j_gene: TRBJ1-1
abundance: .

CDR3nt: TGTGCCAGCTCACCATACATTCAGAGGAAGCAGGGGGCTGACGAGCAGTACTTC
CDR3aa: CASSPYIQRKQGADEQYF
d_gene: TRBD1
v_gene: TRBV18
j_gene: TRBJ2-7
abundance: .

CDR3nt: TGTGCCAGCAGCGTAAGACTAGCGGGGGGGAACAATGAGCAGTTCTTC
CDR3aa: CASSVRLAGGNNEQFF
d_gene: TRBD2
v_gene: TRBV9
j_gene: TRBJ2-1
abundance: .

CDR3nt: TGTGCCAGCAGCTTCGGACTAGCGGGGGGTGCTGAGCAGTTCTTC
CDR3aa: CASSFGLAGGAEQFF
d_gene: TRBD2
v_gene: TRBV5-6
j_gene: TRBJ2-1
abundance: .

CDR3nt: TGCGCCATCATCCCCCGGACAGGGAAGGGTAACACTGAAGCTTTCTTT
CDR3aa: CAIIPRTGKGNTEAFF
d_gene: TRBD1
v_gene: TRBV4-1
j_gene: TRBJ1-1
abundance: .

CDR3nt: TGTGCCAGCAGTCTTCAGGTGGATAATGAGCAGTTCTTC
CDR3aa: CASSLQVDNEQFF
d_gene: .
v_gene: TRBV27
j_gene: TRBJ2-1
abundance: once

CDR3nt: TGTGCCTTCCACCAGGGGAATAGCAATCAGCCCCAGCATTTT
CDR3aa: CAFHQGNSNQPQHF
d_gene: .
v_gene: TRBV30
j_gene: TRBJ1-5
abundance: once

CDR3nt: TGTGCCAGTAGTATTTTGCAGGGGAGAGGGTATGGCTACACCTTC
CDR3aa: CASSILQGRGYGYTF
d_gene: .
v_gene: TRBV19
j_gene: TRBJ1-2
abundance: .

CDR3nt: TGTGCCAGCAGCCAGGGACTACACACTGAAGCTTTCTTT
CDR3aa: CASSQGLHTEAFF
d_gene: .
v_gene: TRBV14
j_gene: TRBJ1-1
abundance: .

CDR3nt: TGCGCCAGCAGCCAAGCTGGGCGGTACAATGAGCAGTTCTTC
CDR3aa: CASSQAGRYNEQFF
d_gene: .
v_gene: TRBV4-1
j_gene: TRBJ2-1
abundance: .

CDR3nt: TGCGCCAGCAGCCAAGACAGGGCTCGGGGCTATGGCTACACCTTC
CDR3aa: CASSQDRARGYGYTF
d_gene: .
v_gene: TRBV4-1
j_gene: TRBJ1-2
abundance: .